This T cell receptor beta chain stems from a study of blood T cell repertoires in COVID-19. Study details: Both acute and convalescent COVID-19 samples were obtained from the United States, Italy and Spain.

Many counts were recorded for this clone. The CDR3 is 15 amino acids. Losses at the gene ends were 0 bases for V and 1 base for J; bases not matched to a gene: 2. The germline V gene encodes CDR1 LNHNV and CDR2 YYDKDF (reference sequence). Produced via immunoSEQ multiplex PCR; TCRdb's table is partial and in-frame only. The repertoire has 210,000 or so clones, around 81% of them found once; the top ten carry around 4%. The J gene is TRBJ1-2, the V gene TRBV15, with TRBD1 matching 7 bases. Sequenced input: PBMCs or T cells enriched from blood (not recorded which). The TCR comes from a man aged 30 to 39 with acute COVID-19. This chain's CDR3 is CATSREQGYNYGYTF. Here the CDR3 DNA reads TGTGCCACCAGCAGAGAACAGGGGTATAACTATGGCTACACCTTC.